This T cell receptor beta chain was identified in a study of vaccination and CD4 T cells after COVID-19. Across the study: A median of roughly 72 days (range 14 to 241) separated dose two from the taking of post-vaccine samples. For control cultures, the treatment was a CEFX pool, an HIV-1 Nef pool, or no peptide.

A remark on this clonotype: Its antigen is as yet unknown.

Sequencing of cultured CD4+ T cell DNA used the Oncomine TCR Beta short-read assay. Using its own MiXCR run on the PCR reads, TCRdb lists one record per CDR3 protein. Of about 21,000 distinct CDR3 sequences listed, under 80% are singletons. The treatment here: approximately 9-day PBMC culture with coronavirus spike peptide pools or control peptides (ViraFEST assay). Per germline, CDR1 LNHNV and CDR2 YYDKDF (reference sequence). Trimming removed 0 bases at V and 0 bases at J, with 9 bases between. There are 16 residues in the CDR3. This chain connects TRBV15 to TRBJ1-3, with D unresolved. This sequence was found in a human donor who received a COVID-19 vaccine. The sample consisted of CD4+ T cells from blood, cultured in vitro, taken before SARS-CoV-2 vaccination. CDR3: CATSRDTATSGNTIYF. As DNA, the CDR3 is TGTGCCACCAGCAGAGATACGGCCACCTCTGGAAACACCATATATTTT.